Listed here are 12 T cell receptor beta chains from one sample, sequenced in a study of neoadjuvant nivolumab and ipilimumab in lung cancer. Method: immunoSEQ multiplex PCR; TCRdb's copy keeps in-frame clones and lacks some. The sample contains 5,000 to 5,500 clones, about nine tenths of which appear only once. Sequenced material: blood, taken after neoadjuvant nivolumab, alone or with ipilimumab, at or shortly before surgery. The receptor source for this set is an adult with non-small cell lung cancer. Some clones in this sample may be carry-over from other donors' samples.

The chain links TRBV5-1 to TRBJ1-2; 11 positions match TRBD1. V dropped 0 bases and J dropped 0; count of bases not matched to a gene: 4. The germline V gene encodes CDR1 SGHRS and CDR2 YFSETQ. The CDR3 contains 17 residues. CDR3 residues: CASSLGDRGLANYGYTF. CDR3 sequence (DNA): TGCGCCAGCAGCTTGGGGGACAGGGGGTTAGCTAACTATGGCTACACCTTC.

The chain carries TRBV5-4 and TRBJ2-1, with D perhaps assigned TRBD1 or TRBD2 (5 bases each). V was clipped by 9 bases and J by 2 bases, with 15 bases between them. CDR1 is SGHNT and CDR2 is YYREEE in the germline V gene (reference sequence). The CDR3 spans 14 residues. DNA for the CDR3: TGTGCCATTCACGGGACGCTTCCCTACAATGAGCAGTTCTTC. Amino acids: CAIHGTLPYNEQFF. Using reference TRBV5-4 and TRBJ2-1 for the parts outside the CDR3, the full variable domain is ETGVTQSPTHLIKTRGQQVTLRCSSQSGHNTVSWYQQALGQGPQFIFQYYREEENGRGNFPPRFSGLQFPNYSSELNVNALELDDSALYLCAIHGTLPYNEQFFGPGTRLTVL.

This chain uses TRBV7-9 with TRBJ1-2; 8 nucleotides align to TRBD1. The length of the CDR3 is 16 residues. Per germline, CDR1 SEHNR and CDR2 FQNEAQ (reference sequence). The V and J ends lost 1 base and 4 bases, in that order; junction bases with no gene match: 8. CDR3 protein: CASSLVGRGRGYGYTF. The CDR3 DNA reads as TGTGCCAGCAGCTTAGTGGGCAGGGGGCGAGGCTATGGCTACACCTTC.

J is TRBJ2-7 and V is TRBV5-6; tentatively, D is TRBD1 or TRBD2 (7 bases each). Germline V CDR1 and CDR2: SGHDT, YYEEEE. There are 15 residues in the CDR3. Trimming pared 4 bases from V and 4 bases from J, leaving 18 bases between. CDR3 DNA sequence: TGTGCCAGCAGCCCGGGAGCGGGGACAGCTTACGAGCAGTACTTC. Translation gives CASSPGAGTAYEQYF. The whole variable domain, remainder taken from reference TRBV5-6 and TRBJ2-7, is DAGVTQSPTHLIKTRGQQVTLRCSPKSGHDTVSWYQQALGQGPQFIFQYYEEEERQRGNFPDRFSGHQFPNYSSELNVNALLLGDSALYLCASSPGAGTAYEQYFGPGTRLTVT.

The chain couples TRBV5-1 to TRBJ2-3; 7 bases map to TRBD1. This CDR3 spans 17 amino acids. V lost 0 bases, J lost 3 bases, and 10 bases stayed unmatched. The germline CDR1 and CDR2 sequences are SGHRS and YFSETQ. CDR3 loop: CASSLGMTGFGTDTQYF. CDR3 nucleotides: TGCGCCAGCAGCTTGGGGATGACAGGGTTTGGAACAGATACGCAGTATTTT.

V and J are TRBV5-1 and TRBJ1-2, with D unresolved. The germline CDR1 and CDR2 sequences are SGHRS and YFSETQ. The V end lost 7 bases, the J end lost 4 bases, and 20 bases lay between the germline ends. The length of the CDR3 is 15 residues. The chain's CDR3 is CASYLAVRKTYGYTF. As DNA, the CDR3 is TGCGCCAGCTATTTGGCGGTTCGAAAGACCTATGGCTACACCTTC.

The chain couples TRBV2 to TRBJ1-2, with 7 bases lining up with TRBD1. Germline V lookup: CDR1 SNHLY, CDR2 FYNNEI. The CDR3 is 14 residues long. Trimming took 6 bases from V and 2 from J; bases not matched to a gene: 6. The CDR3 sequence is CASSRDRQNYGYTF. The CDR3 nucleotides are TGTGCCAGCAGCCGGGACAGACAAAACTATGGCTACACCTTC. Full variable domain (outside the CDR3, taken from reference TRBV2 and TRBJ1-2): EPEVTQTPSHQVTQMGQEVILRCVPISNHLYFYWYRQILGQKVEFLVSFYNNEISEKSEIFDDQFSVERPDGSNFTLKIRSTKLEDSAMYFCASSRDRQNYGYTFGSGTRLTVV.

The V gene is TRBV6-5, the J gene TRBJ1-2; D gene ambiguous. The V gene's germline CDR1 is MNHEY and CDR2 SVGAGI. The CDR3 contains 14 residues. V was cut by 0 bases and J by 0 bases, with 5 bases left in between. The CDR3 here is CASSYSVTNYGYTF. As DNA, the CDR3 is TGTGCCAGCAGTTACTCGGTAACTAACTATGGCTACACCTTC.

The chain links TRBV5-8 to TRBJ2-1; 13 bases line up with TRBD2. Germline V lookup: CDR1 SGHTS, CDR2 YDEGEE. The V and J ends lost 0 bases and 8 bases, in that order; junction bases with no gene match: 8. The length of the CDR3 is 17 residues. The CDR3 nucleotides are TGTGCCAGCAGCTTGGGCACTAGCGGGAGGGCCGGGGATGAGCAGTTCTTC. Translating gives CASSLGTSGRAGDEQFF.

The rearrangement links TRBV2 to TRBJ2-3, with D possibly TRBD2 on 5 matching bases. The CDR3 consists of 12 residues. The V gene lost 10 bases and the J gene lost 4 bases, with 12 bases spanning the gap. The germline CDR1 and CDR2 sequences are SNHLY and FYNNEI. CDR3 in amino acids: CATTAEADTQYF. The CDR3 nucleotides are TGTGCCACTACCGCGGAGGCAGATACGCAGTATTTT.

The V call is TRBV30, the J call TRBJ1-4; no firm D call. The CDR3 is 15 amino acids. The V gene's germline CDR1 is GTSNPN and CDR2 SVGIG (reference sequence). V was shortened by 7 bases and J by 5 bases, with 20 bases between the two germline ends. The CDR3 protein is CAYTKETDTNEKLFF. CDR3 in DNA: TGTGCCTACACAAAGGAAACCGACACCAATGAAAAACTGTTTTTT.

The J gene is TRBJ1-3, the V gene TRBV30; D gene unclear. Germline-derived CDR1 and CDR2 are GTSNPN and SVGIG (reference sequence). Trimming cost V 0 bases and J 6 bases, with 15 bases left between them. The CDR3 consists of 15 residues. CDR3 bases: TGTGCCTGGAGTGTACTCGGGGATCGAGAAAACACCATATATTTT. This codes for CAWSVLGDRENTIYF.